The clone carrying this T cell receptor (beta chain) is classed as medium-sized by frequency. Its target is unknown. The sample comes from a study of CD8 T cells in cerebrospinal fluid in Alzheimer's disease. The study, taken as a whole, reports: No causal link between EBV and Alzheimer's follows from EBV-specific cerebrospinal fluid TCRs, authors warned. Compared with controls, mild cognitive impairment or Alzheimer's disease patients showed higher maximum CSF clone percentages. Versus healthy subjects, Alzheimer's patients more often had clones of at least 3%.

TCRdb reanalyzed the 10x single-cell sequencing reads and collapses them to one entry per CDR3 protein, without DNA. The sample has 1,500 to 2,000 distinct CDR3 sequences, and its top ten clones hold approximately 10%. Sequencing input: cerebrospinal fluid. The clonotype originates from a human donor in good health.

The CDR3 loop reads CASSAGTGHSGANVLTF. The chain links TRBV9 to TRBJ2-6; the TCRdb D gene call, TRBD1, has no DNA to confirm it. Germline V gene sequence: CDR1 SGDLS, CDR2 YYNGEE. CDR3 size: 17 residues.